The present T cell receptor beta chain was sequenced within a study of cytomegalovirus exposure and HLA in healthy donors. Study information: Earlier, 95 million to 120 million unique TCR beta sequences were recovered from some 200 million T cells by an analysis. Among 350 to 500 genotyped donors, around 80% fell in the Caucasian-associated ancestry cluster. Whole-study findings and limits: Most CMV-associated TCR beta chains were later found to appear HLA-restricted. Investigators reported 150 to 200 TCR beta chains as tied to cytomegalovirus.

Comment on this clone: The antigen is not known.

Primers for the PCR totalled 60 Vbeta and 13 Jbeta. Clones were sequenced by immunoSEQ multiplex PCR, and TCRdb holds only the in-frame ones, with some missing. Found here are approximately 170,000 clones, 70% to 80% of them singletons; the top ten hold roughly 9.7%. Germline CDR1 LNHNV, CDR2 YYDKDF (reference sequence). The length of the CDR3 is 12 residues. V lost 9 bases and J lost 0, with 5 bases in between. Input material: PBMCs. This clonotype originated in a young man in good health and CMV-seropositive. The rearrangement uses TRBV15 and TRBJ1-4; the D is unclear. Here the CDR3 DNA reads TGTGCCACTGAGTCAACTAATGAAAAACTGTTTTTT. It codes for CATESTNEKLFF. The whole variable domain, filled in from reference TRBV15 and TRBJ1-4, reads DAMVIQNPRYQVTQFGKPVTLSCSQTLNHNVMYWYQQKSSQAPKLLFHYYDKDFNNEADTPDNFQSRRPNTSFCFLDIRSPGLGDTAMYLCATESTNEKLFFGSGTQLSVL.